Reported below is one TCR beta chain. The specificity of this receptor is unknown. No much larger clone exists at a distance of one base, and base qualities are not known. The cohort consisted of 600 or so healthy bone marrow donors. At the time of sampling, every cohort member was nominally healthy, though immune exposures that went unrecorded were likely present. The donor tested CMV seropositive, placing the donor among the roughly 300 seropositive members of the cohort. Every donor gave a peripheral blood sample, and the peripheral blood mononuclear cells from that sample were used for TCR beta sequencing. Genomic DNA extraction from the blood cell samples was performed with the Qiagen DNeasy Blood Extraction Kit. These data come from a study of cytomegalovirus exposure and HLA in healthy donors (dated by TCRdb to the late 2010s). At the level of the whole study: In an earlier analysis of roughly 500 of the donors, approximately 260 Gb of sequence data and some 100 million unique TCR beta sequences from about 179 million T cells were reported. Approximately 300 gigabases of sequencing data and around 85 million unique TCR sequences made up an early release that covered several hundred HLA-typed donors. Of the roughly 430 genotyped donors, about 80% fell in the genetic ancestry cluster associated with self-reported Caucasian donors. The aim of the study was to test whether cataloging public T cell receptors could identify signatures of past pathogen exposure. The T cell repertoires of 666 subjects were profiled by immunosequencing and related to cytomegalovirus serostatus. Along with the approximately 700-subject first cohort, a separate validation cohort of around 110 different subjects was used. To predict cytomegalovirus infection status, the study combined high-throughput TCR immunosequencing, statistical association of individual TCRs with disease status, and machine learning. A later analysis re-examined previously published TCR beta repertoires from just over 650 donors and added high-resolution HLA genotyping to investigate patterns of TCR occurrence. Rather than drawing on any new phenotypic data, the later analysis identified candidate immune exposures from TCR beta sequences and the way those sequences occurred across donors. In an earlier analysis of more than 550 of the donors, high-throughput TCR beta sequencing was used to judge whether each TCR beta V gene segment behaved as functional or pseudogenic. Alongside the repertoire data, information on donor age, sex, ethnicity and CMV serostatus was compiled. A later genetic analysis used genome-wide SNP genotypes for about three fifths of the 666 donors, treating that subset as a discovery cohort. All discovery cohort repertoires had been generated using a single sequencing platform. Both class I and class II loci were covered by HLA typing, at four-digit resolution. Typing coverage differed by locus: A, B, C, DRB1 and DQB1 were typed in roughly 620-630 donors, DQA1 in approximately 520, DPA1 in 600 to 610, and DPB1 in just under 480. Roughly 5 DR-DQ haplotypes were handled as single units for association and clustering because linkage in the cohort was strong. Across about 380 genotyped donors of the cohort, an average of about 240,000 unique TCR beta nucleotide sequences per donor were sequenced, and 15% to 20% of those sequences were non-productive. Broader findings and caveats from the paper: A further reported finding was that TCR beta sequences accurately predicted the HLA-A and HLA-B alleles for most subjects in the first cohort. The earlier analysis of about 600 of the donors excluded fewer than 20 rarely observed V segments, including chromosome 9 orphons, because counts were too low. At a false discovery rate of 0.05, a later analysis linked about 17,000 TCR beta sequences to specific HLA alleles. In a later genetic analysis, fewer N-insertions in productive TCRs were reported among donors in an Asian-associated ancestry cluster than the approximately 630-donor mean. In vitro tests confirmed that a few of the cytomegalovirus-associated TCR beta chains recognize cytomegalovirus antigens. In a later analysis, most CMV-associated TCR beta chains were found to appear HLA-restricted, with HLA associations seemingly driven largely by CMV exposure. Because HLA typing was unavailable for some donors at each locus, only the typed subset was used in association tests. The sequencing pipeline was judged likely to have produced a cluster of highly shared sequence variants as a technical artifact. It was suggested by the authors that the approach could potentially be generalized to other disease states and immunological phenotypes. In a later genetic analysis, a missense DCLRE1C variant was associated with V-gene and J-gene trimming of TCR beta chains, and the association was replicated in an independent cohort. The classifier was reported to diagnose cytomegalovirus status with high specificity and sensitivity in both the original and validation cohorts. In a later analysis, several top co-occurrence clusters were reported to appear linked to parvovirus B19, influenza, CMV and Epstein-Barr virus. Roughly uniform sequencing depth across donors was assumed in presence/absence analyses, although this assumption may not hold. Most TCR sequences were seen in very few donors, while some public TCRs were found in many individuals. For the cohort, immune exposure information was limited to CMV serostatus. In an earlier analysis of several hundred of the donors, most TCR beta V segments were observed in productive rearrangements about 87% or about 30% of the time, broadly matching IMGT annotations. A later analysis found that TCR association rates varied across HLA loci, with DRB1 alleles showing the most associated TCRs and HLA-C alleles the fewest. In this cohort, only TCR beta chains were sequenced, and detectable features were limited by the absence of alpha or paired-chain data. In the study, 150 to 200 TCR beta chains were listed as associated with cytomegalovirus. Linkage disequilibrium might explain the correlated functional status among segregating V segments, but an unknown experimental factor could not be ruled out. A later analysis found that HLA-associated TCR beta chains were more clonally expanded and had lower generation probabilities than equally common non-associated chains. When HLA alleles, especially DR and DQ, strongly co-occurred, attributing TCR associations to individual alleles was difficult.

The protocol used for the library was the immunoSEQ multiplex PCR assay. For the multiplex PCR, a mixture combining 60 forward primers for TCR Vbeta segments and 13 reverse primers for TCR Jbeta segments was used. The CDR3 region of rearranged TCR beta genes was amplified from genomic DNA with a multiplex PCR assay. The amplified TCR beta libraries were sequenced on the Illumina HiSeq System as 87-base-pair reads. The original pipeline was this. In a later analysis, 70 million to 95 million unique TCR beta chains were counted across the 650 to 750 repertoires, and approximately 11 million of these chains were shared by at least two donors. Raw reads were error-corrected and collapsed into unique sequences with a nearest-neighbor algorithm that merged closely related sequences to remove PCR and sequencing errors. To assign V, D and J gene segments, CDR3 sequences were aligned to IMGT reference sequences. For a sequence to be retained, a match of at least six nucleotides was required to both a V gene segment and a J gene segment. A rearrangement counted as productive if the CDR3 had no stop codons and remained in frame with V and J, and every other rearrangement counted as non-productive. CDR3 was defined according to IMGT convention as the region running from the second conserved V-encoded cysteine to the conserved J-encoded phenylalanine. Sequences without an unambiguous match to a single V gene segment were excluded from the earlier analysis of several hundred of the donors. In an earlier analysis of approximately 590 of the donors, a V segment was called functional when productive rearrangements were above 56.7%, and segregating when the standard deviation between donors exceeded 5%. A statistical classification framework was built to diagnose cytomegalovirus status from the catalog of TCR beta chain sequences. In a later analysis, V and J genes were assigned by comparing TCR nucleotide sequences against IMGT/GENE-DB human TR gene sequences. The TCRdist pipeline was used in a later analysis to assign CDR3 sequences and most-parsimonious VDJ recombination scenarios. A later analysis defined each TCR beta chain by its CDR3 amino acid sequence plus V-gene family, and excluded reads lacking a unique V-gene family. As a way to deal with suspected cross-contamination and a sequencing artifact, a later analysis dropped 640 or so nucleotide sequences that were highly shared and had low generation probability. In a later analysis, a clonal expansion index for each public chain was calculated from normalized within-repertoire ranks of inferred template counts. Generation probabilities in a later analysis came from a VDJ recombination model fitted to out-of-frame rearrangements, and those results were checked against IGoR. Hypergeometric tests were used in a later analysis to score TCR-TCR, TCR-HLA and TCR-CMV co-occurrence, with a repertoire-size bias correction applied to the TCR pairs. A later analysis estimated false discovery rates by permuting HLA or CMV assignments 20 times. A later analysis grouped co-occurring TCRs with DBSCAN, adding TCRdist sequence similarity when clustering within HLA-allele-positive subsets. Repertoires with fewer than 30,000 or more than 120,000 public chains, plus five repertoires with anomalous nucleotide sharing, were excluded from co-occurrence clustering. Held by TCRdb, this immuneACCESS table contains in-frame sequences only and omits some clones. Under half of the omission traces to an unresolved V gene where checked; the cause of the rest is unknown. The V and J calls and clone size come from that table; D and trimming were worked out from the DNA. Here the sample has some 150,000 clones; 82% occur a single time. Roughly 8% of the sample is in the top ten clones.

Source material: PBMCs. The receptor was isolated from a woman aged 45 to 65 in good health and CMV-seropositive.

The CDR3 region: CASSPSTVVSYGYTF. The sequenced DNA is TGTGCCAGCAGCCCCTCGACTGTCGTGAGCTATGGCTACACCTTC. Here the chain combines TRBV7-9 and TRBJ1-2, with the D gene too uncertain to name. Trimming at the junction amounts to 5 bases on V and 4 bases on J, and the germline ends lie 17 bases apart. CDR1 and CDR2 are drawn from the germline V gene (reference sequence): SEHNR, FQNEAQ. From cysteine to phenylalanine, the CDR3 is 15 amino acids long. The retained sequence is limited to the CDR3, 45 bases, with the frame set at the first base.